The rows below give T cell receptor beta chains drawn from one sample of a study of PD-L1 blockade in urothelial cancer. Profiled with immunoSEQ multiplex PCR; TCRdb holds only in-frame clones, not every one. The sample has tens of thousands of clones, approximately 88% seen once. Sequenced here: PBMCs, sampled around atezolizumab (anti-PD-L1) treatment. These receptors originate from a woman aged 55 to 70 with urothelial cancer. Each CDR3 is given with its conserved first and last residue. D genes are given only for firm matches. Clone size is not always given. Where it is, it says once, few, many or a class for expanded clones.

clone_size	v_call	d_call	j_call	cdr3_length	cdr3_nt	cdr3_aa
few	TRBV18	NA	TRBJ1-2	15	TGTGCCAGCTCACCAAACGGTCTTACGAATTATGGCTACACCTTC	CASSPNGLTNYGYTF
once	TRBV6-1	NA	TRBJ2-1	15	TGTGCCAGCAGTGAAGACAGGGCCGGGTACAATGAGCAGTTCTTC	CASSEDRAGYNEQFF
NA	TRBV19	TRBD2	TRBJ2-2	20	TGTGCCAGTAGTATTGCGTGGGGGACTAGCGGGAGTCGAATCACCGGGGAGCTGTTTTTT	CASSIAWGTSGSRITGELFF
NA	TRBV19	TRBD2	TRBJ2-1	15	TGTGCCAGTAGTAGGACTAGCGGGGTGGGTAATGAGCAGTTCTTC	CASSRTSGVGNEQFF
once	TRBV19	NA	TRBJ2-7	16	TGTGCCAGTAGTGGAATACGGGGGGCCGCTGCCTACGAGCAGTACTTC	CASSGIRGAAAYEQYF
NA	TRBV5-5	NA	TRBJ1-4	14	TGTGCCAGCAGCGAGGGTTCTCATAATGAAAAACTGTTTTTT	CASSEGSHNEKLFF
once	TRBV28	NA	TRBJ1-1	14	TGTGCCAGCAGTTCCCTCCAGGGGAGAACTGAAGCTTTCTTT	CASSSLQGRTEAFF
NA	TRBV13	NA	TRBJ1-2	15	TGTGCCAGCAGCCAAACCCCCAGGGGCAGGGGTGGCTACACCTTC	CASSQTPRGRGGYTF
NA	TRBV27	NA	TRBJ2-7	13	TGTGCCAGCGGGGCAGGCCAATACTACGAGCAGTACTTC	CASGAGQYYEQYF
NA	TRBV12-5	TRBD2	TRBJ2-1	15	TGTGCTAGTGGTTTAGCGGGGGGGCACTACAATGAGCAGTTCTTC	CASGLAGGHYNEQFF
NA	TRBV6-6	TRBD2	TRBJ2-1	15	TGTGCCAGCAGTTACTCCGGACAGGGACTAGCGGAGCAGTTCTTC	CASSYSGQGLAEQFF
NA	TRBV5-4	NA	TRBJ2-7	11	TGTGCCAGCAGCTTGGGTCGGGAGCAGTACTTC	CASSLGREQYF
NA	TRBV7-8	NA	TRBJ1-5	13	TGTGCCAGCAGCTTATTCCGAGATCAGCCCCAGCATTTT	CASSLFRDQPQHF
NA	TRBV7-2	NA	TRBJ1-1	14	TGTGCCAGCAGCTTAGGAAGGGGGAACACTGAAGCTTTCTTT	CASSLGRGNTEAFF
NA	TRBV28	TRBD1	TRBJ2-7	13	TGTGCCAGCAGAAGACAGGGTCCCTACGAGCAGTACTTC	CASRRQGPYEQYF
NA	TRBV5-4	NA	TRBJ2-7	15	TGTGCCAGCAGCTTGGTCGGGTTAGGCTCCTACGAGCAGTACTTC	CASSLVGLGSYEQYF
NA	TRBV2	TRBD1	TRBJ2-1	13	TGTGCCAGCAGTTGGACAGGGCTCAATGAGCAGTTCTTC	CASSWTGLNEQFF
NA	TRBV4-1	NA	TRBJ2-1	13	TGCGCCAGCAGCCAAGAGCGCGCAGGTGAGCAGTTCTTC	CASSQERAGEQFF
NA	TRBV6-5	TRBD1	TRBJ1-5	15	TGTGCCAGCAGCCGGGGACAGGGGCCAAATCAGCCCCAGCATTTT	CASSRGQGPNQPQHF
NA	TRBV5-4	NA	TRBJ2-5	14	TGTGCCAGCAGCCCCGGGACTCATCAAGAGACCCAGTACTTC	CASSPGTHQETQYF
NA	TRBV6-1	TRBD1	TRBJ1-4	15	TGTGCCAGCAGTCCAGGGGGCGTACCTAATGAAAAACTGTTTTTT	CASSPGGVPNEKLFF
NA	TRBV23-1	NA	TRBJ1-2	14	TGCGCCACTGGGGGGGGGAAAGCTAACTATGGCTACACCTTC	CATGGGKANYGYTF
NA	TRBV5-1	NA	TRBJ2-7	12	TGCGCCAGCAGCCCCTACGGCTACGAGCAGTACTTC	CASSPYGYEQYF
NA	TRBV6-4	TRBD1	TRBJ1-4	15	TGTGCCAGCAGTGGCTCGACAGGGCTAAGGGAAAAACTGTTTTTT	CASSGSTGLREKLFF
once	TRBV15	NA	TRBJ1-5	15	TGTGCCACCAGCAGAGATTGGACAGTCAATCAGCCCCAGCATTTT	CATSRDWTVNQPQHF
NA	TRBV5-3	NA	TRBJ1-5	15	TGTGCCAGAAGCCAGGACTGGGAGGGGAATCAGCCCCAGCATTTT	CARSQDWEGNQPQHF
NA	TRBV9	TRBD1	TRBJ1-2	14	TGTGCCAGCAGCGTAGATTACAGGGGCTATGGCTACACCTTC	CASSVDYRGYGYTF
NA	TRBV6-6	TRBD1	TRBJ1-2	14	TGTGCCAGCAGCCGGGACAGGCCCAACTATGGCTACACCTTC	CASSRDRPNYGYTF
NA	TRBV19	TRBD1	TRBJ2-2	15	TGTGCCAGTAGTATCGGACAGGGTATTCCCGGGGAGCTGTTTTTT	CASSIGQGIPGELFF
once	TRBV5-6	NA	TRBJ2-5	15	TGTGCCAGCAGCTTTGGTAGCGCCTCCCAAGAGACCCAGTACTTC	CASSFGSASQETQYF
NA	TRBV7-8	TRBD2	TRBJ2-3	15	TGTGCCAGCAGCCCAACTAGCGGGAGGTCAGATACGCAGTATTTT	CASSPTSGRSDTQYF
few	TRBV5-4	NA	TRBJ2-2	16	TGTGCCAGCAGCTTGCCCAGGGGGACTGCAGCCGGGGAGCTGTTTTTT	CASSLPRGTAAGELFF
NA	TRBV5-1	TRBD2	TRBJ2-7	13	TGCGCCAGCAGCCCCGGGAGGGGGTACGAGCAGTACTTC	CASSPGRGYEQYF
NA	TRBV6-6	TRBD2	TRBJ2-7	16	TGTGCCAGCAGTTACTCAACTACGGGAGGAGGCTACGAGCAGTACTTC	CASSYSTTGGGYEQYF
NA	TRBV11-3	NA	TRBJ2-1	15	TGTGCCAGCAGCTCCCAGGGTTCCATTTACAATGAGCAGTTCTTC	CASSSQGSIYNEQFF
NA	TRBV9	NA	TRBJ2-3	14	TGTGCCAGCAGCGTCCTTGTTAACACAGATACGCAGTATTTT	CASSVLVNTDTQYF
NA	TRBV6-6	NA	TRBJ2-6	14	TGTGCCAGCAGCCTAGACAGAGGGGCCAACGTCCTGACTTTC	CASSLDRGANVLTF
NA	TRBV7-2	TRBD1	TRBJ2-7	12	TGTGCCAGCAGCGATCCGGGACAGGAGCAGTACTTC	CASSDPGQEQYF
NA	TRBV2	NA	TRBJ1-4	14	TGTGCCAGCAGTCCGGGGGCAACTAATGAAAAACTGTTTTTT	CASSPGATNEKLFF
NA	TRBV18	TRBD2	TRBJ2-7	19	TGTGCCAGCTCACCACGGGAGACTAGCGGGGGCCGAAGCTCCTACGAGCAGTACTTC	CASSPRETSGGRSSYEQYF
NA	TRBV9	TRBD1	TRBJ2-1	13	TGTGCCAGCAGCGTAGGGACAGGGTATGAGCAGTTCTTC	CASSVGTGYEQFF
few	TRBV5-4	TRBD1	TRBJ2-7	14	TGTGCCAGCAGCCGAGGGGACAGGGGTGACGAGCAGTACTTC	CASSRGDRGDEQYF
NA	TRBV27	TRBD1	TRBJ2-7	15	TGTGCCAGCAGTCGCAATGGACAGGGAGCCTACGAGCAGTACTTC	CASSRNGQGAYEQYF
NA	TRBV2	NA	TRBJ1-6	15	TGTGCCAGCAGAAACTCGGCAGGAAGGAATTCACCCCTCCACTTT	CASRNSAGRNSPLHF
NA	TRBV7-9	NA	TRBJ1-1	13	TGTGCCAGCAGCTCATCTTTGGACAGTGAAGCTTTCTTT	CASSSSLDSEAFF
once	TRBV20-1	NA	TRBJ2-7	11	TGCAGTGCTAGTGCCCTAGTCGAGAAGTACTTC	CSASALVEKYF
NA	TRBV6-4	NA	TRBJ1-5	14	TGTGCCAGCAGTGAACAGGGTGGCAATCAGCCCCAGCATTTT	CASSEQGGNQPQHF
NA	TRBV28	NA	TRBJ1-1	11	TGTGCCAGCAGTCCAAACACTGAAGCTTTCTTT	CASSPNTEAFF
NA	TRBV7-6	NA	TRBJ1-2	15	TGTGCCAGCAGCTTAGACCCTGGCCCCTGGGAGGGCTACACCTTC	CASSLDPGPWEGYTF
NA	TRBV7-2	TRBD2	TRBJ2-7	15	TGTGCCAGCAGCATAACTAGCGGACGGGGTTACGAGCAGTACTTC	CASSITSGRGYEQYF
NA	TRBV7-2	NA	TRBJ1-1	11	TGTGCCAGCAGCTTAGGTACAGAAGCTTTCTTT	CASSLGTEAFF
NA	TRBV2	NA	TRBJ2-7	15	TGTGCCAGCAGTGAAGGCGCAGGGGTGGGGTACGAGCAGTACTTC	CASSEGAGVGYEQYF
NA	TRBV28	NA	TRBJ2-7	13	TGTGCCAGCAGGAGACCAGGGGACTACGAGCAGTACTTC	CASRRPGDYEQYF
NA	TRBV7-8	TRBD1	TRBJ1-5	15	TGTGCCAGCAGCTTAGTACAGGGGGGCAATCAGCCCCAGCATTTT	CASSLVQGGNQPQHF
NA	TRBV5-1	NA	TRBJ1-1	16	TGCGCCAGCAGCCCCACTGGGGGCAGCCAGAACACTGAAGCTTTCTTT	CASSPTGGSQNTEAFF